The 25 T cell receptor beta chains given below trace back to one sample, sequenced in a study of monozygotic twins with inflammatory bowel disease. TCRdb re-called the 5' RACE reads and shows each CDR3 protein once, DNA omitted. The sample is made up of around 190,000 distinct CDR3 sequences, and the top ten hold less than 2% of it. The sequencing sample was made of blood. These receptors all stem from a human donor with ulcerative colitis or Crohn's disease, or a healthy co-twin of an affected twin (not recorded which).

CDR3 in amino acids: CASSDRGLSAEKLFF. J is TRBJ1-4 and V is TRBV7-2; TCRdb proposes TRBD1, but this gene call is untestable without DNA. CDR3 size: 15 residues. Germline lookup yields CDR1 SGHTA and CDR2 FQGNSA.

The chain recombines TRBV20-1 with TRBJ1-2; as DNA is missing, the TRBD1 call by TCRdb cannot be tested. CDR1 DFQATT and CDR2 SNEGSKA come from the germline V gene (reference sequence). CDR3 length equals 14 residues. The CDR3 loop is CSASMDTRGNGYTF.

The chain joins TRBV3-1 to TRBJ1-2; the TRBD1 assignment by TCRdb is unverifiable without DNA. This CDR3 has 15 residues. Germline CDR1 LGHDT, CDR2 YNNKEL (reference sequence). CDR3 sequence reads: CASSLRTGGNYGYTF.

This CDR3 is CSVGTSGGPSTGELFF. The rearrangement joins TRBV29-1 to TRBJ2-2; as DNA is missing, the TRBD2 call by TCRdb cannot be tested. The CDR3 has 16 residues. Germline V gene data show CDR1 as SQVTM and CDR2 as ANQGSEA.

The genes are TRBV5-1 and TRBJ1-1. There are 13 residues in the CDR3. Germline loops: CDR1 SGHRS, CDR2 YFSETQ. The CDR3 is CASTLLPSAEAFF.

The chain is built from TRBV7-2 and TRBJ1-2. Germline V gene lookup returns CDR1 SGHTA and CDR2 FQGNSA. The CDR3 runs to 13 residues. The CDR3 is CASSLDPDYGYTF.

The rearrangement joins TRBV7-2 to TRBJ1-5; TCRdb gives TRBD1 as the D gene, but with no DNA this cannot be confirmed. From germline, CDR1 is SGHTA and CDR2 FQGNSA. There are 13 residues in the CDR3. The CDR3 protein is CASRRDSYQPQHF.

The V gene is TRBV5-1, the J gene TRBJ1-1; TCRdb returns TRBD1, unconfirmable since there is no DNA. Germline CDR1 SGHRS, CDR2 YFSETQ. The CDR3 is made up of 19 amino acids. CDR3 loop: CASSPDRVDSKGLNTEAFF.

This chain connects TRBV12-3 or TRBV12-4 to TRBJ1-5; the D call of TRBD1 rests on TCRdb alone, since no DNA is present to check it. The CDR3 length is 15 residues. This CDR3 reads CASSTQGSGSQPQHF.

The chain joins TRBV5-1 to TRBJ2-6; TCRdb's D call of TRBD1 is untestable without DNA. Germline V CDR1 and CDR2: SGHRS, YFSETQ. The CDR3 has 17 residues. This chain's CDR3 is CASSSQGIRAGANVLTF.

This rearrangement joins TRBV5-1 to TRBJ2-5; TCRdb's D call, TRBD1, is unchecked because there is no DNA. Germline CDR1 reads SGHRS; CDR2 reads YFSETQ. The CDR3 totals 16 residues. The CDR3 protein is CASSSGWGQKKETQYF.

The chain links TRBV7-2 to TRBJ2-7; TCRdb selects TRBD1, and the lack of DNA leaves this call unchecked. Germline-derived CDR1 and CDR2 are SGHTA and FQGNSA. The CDR3 sequence is 14 residues long. CDR3 region: CASSLSRDFYEQYF.

This chain links TRBV2 with TRBJ2-3; TCRdb's D call of TRBD1 is untestable without DNA. This CDR3 comprises 16 residues. The germline gives CDR1 SNHLY, CDR2 FYNNEI. The CDR3 protein is CASSEAQGGDTDTQYF.

The chain couples TRBV5-1 to TRBJ2-7; TCRdb selects TRBD2, and the lack of DNA leaves this call unchecked. CDR1 is SGHRS, CDR2 YFSETQ, per germline. The CDR3 contains 12 residues. The CDR3 sequence: CASSLTSSEQYF.

The chain combines TRBV11-1 with TRBJ2-7; TCRdb outputs TRBD1, but without DNA this stays unchecked. CDR3 length: 14 residues. Germline CDR1 SGHAT, CDR2 FQDESV (reference sequence). The CDR3 reads CASSARDGSYEQYF. The variable domain in full, with the rest retrieved from reference TRBV11-1 and TRBJ2-7, is EAEVAQSPRYKITEKSQAVAFWCDPISGHATLYWYRQILGQGPELLVQFQDESVVDDSQLPKDRFSAERLKGVDSTLKIQPAELGDSAMYLCASSARDGSYEQYFGPGTRLTVT.

The gene calls are TRBV5-1 and TRBJ2-1; TCRdb calls TRBD1, which cannot be checked without DNA. The germline V gene encodes CDR1 SGHRS and CDR2 YFSETQ. This CDR3 has 15 amino acids. CDR3 residues: CASRPTGGIYNEQFF.

The rearrangement joins TRBV5-1 to TRBJ2-1; TCRdb selects TRBD1, and the lack of DNA leaves this call unchecked. Germline CDR1 reads SGHRS; CDR2 reads YFSETQ. The length of the CDR3 is 16 residues. The CDR3 reads CASSLGVGGAVNEQFF.

V is TRBV20-1 and J is TRBJ2-3; TCRdb's assignment of TRBD2 cannot be checked, as there is no DNA. The CDR3 runs 13 residues. Germline-derived CDR1 and CDR2 are DFQATT and SNEGSKA (reference sequence). Here the CDR3 reads CSGSSGSTDTQYF.

J is TRBJ2-5 and V is TRBV19; the D call of TRBD1 rests on TCRdb alone, since no DNA is present to check it. The CDR3 length is 14 residues. Germline lookup yields CDR1 LNHDA and CDR2 SQIVND (reference sequence). The chain's CDR3 is CASSIRDVGETQYF. The full variable domain, with the rest looked up from reference TRBV19 and TRBJ2-5, is DGGITQSPKYLFRKEGQNVTLSCEQNLNHDAMYWYRQDPGQGLRLIYYSQIVNDFQKGDIAEGYSVSREKKESFPLTVTSAQKNPTAFYLCASSIRDVGETQYFGPGTRLLVL.

The gene calls are TRBV19 and TRBJ1-1. The CDR3 is 15 residues long. Germline V gives CDR1 LNHDA, CDR2 SQIVND (reference sequence). The CDR3 loop is CASSIRAGSITEAFF.

The chain is built from TRBV19 and TRBJ2-1. The CDR3 loop spans 15 amino acids. The germline V gene has CDR1 LNHDA and CDR2 SQIVND (reference sequence). The CDR3 here is CASSMLGNPYNEQFF.

The V gene is TRBV20-1, the J gene TRBJ1-2; as DNA is missing, the TRBD1 call by TCRdb cannot be tested. This CDR3 comprises 15 residues. Germline CDR1 is DFQATT and CDR2 is SNEGSKA (reference sequence). The CDR3 is CSALKRGPGRYGYTF.

V and J are TRBV5-1 and TRBJ2-7; TCRdb selects TRBD2, and the lack of DNA leaves this call unchecked. This CDR3 is 14 amino acids long. Per germline, CDR1 SGHRS and CDR2 YFSETQ. The chain's CDR3 is CASSLEGFSYEQYF.

J is TRBJ1-1 and V is TRBV6-1; TCRdb's D gene call, TRBD1, goes unchecked for lack of DNA. The CDR3 has 13 amino acids. CDR1 is MNHNS, CDR2 SASEGT, per germline. The CDR3 loop reads CASSEYRATEAFF.

The CDR3 is CSVARDTEAFF. The rearrangement links TRBV29-1 to TRBJ1-1. Germline lookup yields CDR1 SQVTM and CDR2 ANQGSEA. This CDR3 is 11 amino acids long.